This T cell receptor (beta chain) was documented in a study of low-dose radiotherapy and immunotherapy resistance in tumors. The time point is: before trial treatment. This clonotype appeared many times. TRAV- and TRBV-specific primers primed first-strand cDNA, covering alpha and beta chains. PCR amplification of the TCRs was performed with Phusion for 20 PCR cycles, and it relied on a constant-region primer together with a V-primer adapter. MiXCR was run by TCRdb on the reads, yielding one entry per CDR3 protein. This table holds more than 70,000 distinct CDR3 sequences, roughly 30% found once. V lost 11 bases to trimming and J lost 3 bases, with 11 bases between them. Germline V gene sequence: CDR1 LNHDA, CDR2 SQIVND (reference sequence). The CDR3 length is 11 residues.

The specimen was PBMCs, collected before treatment. This TCR derives from a female donor with ovarian cancer. V gene TRBV19 combines with J gene TRBJ2-7; D unresolved. CDR3 region: CACQLGYEQYF. The CDR3 region has the DNA TGTGCCTGTCAATTGGGCTACGAGCAGTACTTC.